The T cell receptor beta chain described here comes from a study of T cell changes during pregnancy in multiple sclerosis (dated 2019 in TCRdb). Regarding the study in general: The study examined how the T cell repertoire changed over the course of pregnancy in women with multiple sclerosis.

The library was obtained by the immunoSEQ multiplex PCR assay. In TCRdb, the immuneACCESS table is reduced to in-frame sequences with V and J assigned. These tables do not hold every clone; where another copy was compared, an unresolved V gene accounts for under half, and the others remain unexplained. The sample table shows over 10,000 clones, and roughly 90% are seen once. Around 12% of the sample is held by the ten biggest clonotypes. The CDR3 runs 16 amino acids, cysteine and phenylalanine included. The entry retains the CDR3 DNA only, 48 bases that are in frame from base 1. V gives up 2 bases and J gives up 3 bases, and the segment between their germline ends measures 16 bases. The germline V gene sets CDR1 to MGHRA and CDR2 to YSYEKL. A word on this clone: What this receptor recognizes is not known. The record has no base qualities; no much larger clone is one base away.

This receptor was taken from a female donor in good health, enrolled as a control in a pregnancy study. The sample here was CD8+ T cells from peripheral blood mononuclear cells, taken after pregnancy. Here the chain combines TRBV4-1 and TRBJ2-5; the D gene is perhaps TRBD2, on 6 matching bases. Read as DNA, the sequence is TGCGCCAGCAGCCAATCACCGGGACTGAATGAAGAGACCCAGTACTTC. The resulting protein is CASSQSPGLNEETQYF.